The present entry profiles one TCR beta chain with its context. This clone occurred a few times. Its antigen is not yet known. Base quality data are lacking; no much larger clone is found one base away. Each donor gave one peripheral blood draw, about 110 mL on average, collected into heparinised tubes. A BD FACSAria II and a panel including CD45RO, CCR7, CD25, CD127, CD95 and CD27 were used to sort naive, central memory, regulatory and stem cell-like memory CD4+ T cells. Purity was above 95% for every sorted population. Right away, PBMCs were isolated by Lymphoprep density gradient centrifugation and were stained directly, with no culture step. To minimize batch effects, samples were stained and sorted in pairs, one healthy donor with one patient per experiment. The sample originates from a study of beta chain features in type 1 diabetes (dated by TCRdb to about 2018). Regarding the complete study: No differences in mean age, gender distribution, total cell number or subset yield were found between patients and healthy donors. Across all samples, around 99 million sorted cells were examined, and cell number per subset correlated strongly with RNA yield. Regulatory and stem cell-like memory subsets were obtained from only 8 patients and roughly 8 healthy donors, while naive and central memory subsets were obtained from all 30 or so donors. The study compared the TCRB repertoires of sorted circulating CD4+ T cell subsets in recently diagnosed type 1 diabetes patients with those in matched healthy donors. Results and caveats for the whole study, not just this receptor: Patients with type 1 diabetes made fewer insertions and deleted more nucleotides at VDJ recombination sites, implying thymic rearrangement abnormalities. Because cDNA rather than genomic DNA was sequenced, highly expressing activated cells could have been over-represented, although no difference in activation and CD3 levels was found between groups. Type 1 diabetes patients showed a moderate but significant shortening of TCRB CDR3 length in all four CD4+ subsets. The naive, central memory and regulatory TCRB repertoires appeared to resemble one another more closely among patients than among healthy donors. PCR might favor shorter templates, but patient and control samples were amplified and corrected together, so any skew would affect both groups equally. Because small numbers of individuals were included in the HLA sub-analyses, any influence of HLA type on TCRB rearrangement was left unresolved.

The High Capacity cDNA Reverse Transcription Kit was used to reverse transcribe all of the isolated RNA, meaning that expressed TCRB transcripts were what got sequenced. Deep immunoSEQ sequencing was applied to naive, central memory and regulatory T cell samples, giving an average of about 3.57 million total reads per sample. Sorted cells were lysed in RLT buffer, and RNA was extracted using DNase-treated RNeasy Micro or Mini kits according to cell number. To prevent cross-contamination, every cell subset was processed on its own, while patient and healthy donor samples were processed together. TCRB sequences were amplified from cDNA with the immunoSEQ multiplex PCR, producing 87-bp fragments spanning the CDR3 region. Amplicons were sequenced on the Illumina HiSeq platform. In the original analysis: PCR bias was corrected computationally using synthetic template baselines, and reads within Hamming distance 2 were collapsed, with unmergeable singletons discarded. Reads were aligned against IMGT so that V, D and J genes, CDR3 length and insertions or deletions at six rearrangement sites could be assigned. Clonotype counts were normalized to sorted cell number within each subset before computing true diversity and Gini coefficients with the tcR R package. The overlap coefficient, calculated on TCRB nucleotide sequences, was used to measure repertoire sharing. As a proxy for the pre-selection repertoire, out-of-frame TCRB sequences from naive cells were analyzed. TCRdb re-hosts the immuneACCESS table, in-frame sequences only. Its copies lack some clones; in the studies checked, an unresolved V gene accounts for under half of them, and the cause for the rest is not known. That table furnishes V, J and clone size, whereas the DNA furnished D and trimming. Counted in this sample were about 700,000 clones; 13% of them appeared once. The ten largest make up about 0.02% of the sample.

Sequenced: naive CD4+ T cells from blood. Reading the label with the study, this specimen's cell subset or site is: true naive CD4+ T cells. The receptor was isolated from a man between 18 and 29 years old with type 1 diabetes.

In nucleotides, the sequence is TGTGCCATCAGTGGCGACAGGCGGCTGGGGCTTAACTATGGCTACACCTTC. This yields the protein CAISGDRRLGLNYGYTF. Rearrangement joined TRBV10-3 to TRBJ1-2; tentative D gene TRBD1, with 6 bases matching. CDR1 ENHRY and CDR2 SYGVKD were looked up in the germline V gene. From the cysteine up to the phenylalanine, the CDR3 has a length of 17 residues. Only CDR3 DNA remains: 51 bases, in frame from the first base. The germline ends are 19 bases apart after V is trimmed by 4 bases and J by 1 base.